This TCR beta chain appears in the sequencing data of a study of cytomegalovirus exposure and HLA in healthy donors. Worth noting for this clone: Antigen: not known.

The study ran its PCR with 60 Vbeta and 13 Jbeta primers. Assay: immunoSEQ multiplex PCR; the TCRdb copy retains only in-frame clones and omits some. Of 200,000 to 250,000 clones listed, under 85% are singletons. Trimming took off 2 bases at V and 3 bases at J, with 11 bases between the two ends. Germline V CDR1 and CDR2: MNHEY, SMNVEV (reference sequence). This CDR3 is 14 amino acids long. Study findings and constraints: In a later analysis, a genetic analysis reported fewer productive-TCR N-insertions in an Asian-associated ancestry cluster than the cohort average. According to an earlier analysis, most TCR beta V segments yielded productive rearrangements about 90% or about 30% of the time.

The V gene is TRBV27, the J gene TRBJ2-7, with D maybe TRBD2 (5 bases). The sample comprised PBMCs. The source is a woman aged 50 to 60 in good health and CMV-seropositive. The CDR3 reads CASSLSGSYYEQYF. CDR3 DNA: TGTGCCAGCAGTTTAAGCGGCTCCTACTACGAGCAGTACTTC.